The rows below give T cell receptor beta chains drawn from one sample of a study of long-term antiretroviral therapy in people with HIV. Method: immunoSEQ multiplex PCR; TCRdb's copy keeps in-frame clones and lacks some. The sample contains about 16,000 clones, roughly 80% of which appear only once. The sample in question was unsorted PBMCs, obtained 1.5 years before starting antiretroviral therapy. All receptors come from a woman aged 50 to 65 with HIV. CDR3s include the opening cysteine and the closing phenylalanine or tryptophan. D genes are given only for firm matches. Some rows mark clone size as missing; the rest say once, few, many or name a class of expanded clone.

v_call: TRBV6-1; d_call: -; cdr3_length: 13; clone_size: -; j_call: TRBJ2-2; cdr3_aa: CASNRVTTGELFF; cdr3_nt: TGTGCCAGCAACAGAGTAACCACCGGGGAGCTGTTTTTT
v_call: TRBV5-5; d_call: -; cdr3_length: 15; clone_size: -; j_call: TRBJ1-3; cdr3_aa: CASSGAWNSGNTIYF; cdr3_nt: TGTGCCAGCAGCGGAGCGTGGAATTCTGGAAACACCATATATTTT
v_call: TRBV7-2; d_call: -; cdr3_length: 14; clone_size: -; j_call: TRBJ2-3; cdr3_aa: CASSLTGDADTQYF; cdr3_nt: TGTGCCAGCAGCTTAACGGGTGACGCAGATACGCAGTATTTT
v_call: TRBV7-9; d_call: -; cdr3_length: 15; clone_size: -; j_call: TRBJ1-1; cdr3_aa: CASSSTGHKNTEAFF; cdr3_nt: TGTGCCAGCAGCTCCACGGGACACAAGAACACTGAAGCTTTCTTT
v_call: TRBV29-1; d_call: -; cdr3_length: 13; clone_size: -; j_call: TRBJ1-2; cdr3_aa: CSVEDAGYGGYTF; cdr3_nt: TGCAGCGTTGAAGATGCAGGGTACGGTGGCTACACCTTC
v_call: TRBV6-1; d_call: -; cdr3_length: 15; clone_size: -; j_call: TRBJ2-7; cdr3_aa: CASSEEGLSSYEQYF; cdr3_nt: TGTGCCAGCAGTGAAGAGGGCTTGAGCTCCTACGAGCAGTACTTC
v_call: TRBV18; d_call: TRBD1; cdr3_length: 16; clone_size: -; j_call: TRBJ2-2; cdr3_aa: CASSPSTGGGTGELFF; cdr3_nt: TGTGCCAGCTCACCGTCCACAGGGGGCGGAACCGGGGAGCTGTTTTTT
v_call: TRBV6-6; d_call: TRBD1; cdr3_length: 12; clone_size: -; j_call: TRBJ1-1; cdr3_aa: CASLDRGVEAFF; cdr3_nt: TGTGCCAGCTTAGACAGGGGCGTTGAAGCTTTCTTT
v_call: TRBV11-2; d_call: -; cdr3_length: 14; clone_size: -; j_call: TRBJ2-4; cdr3_aa: CASRSTSFKNIQYF; cdr3_nt: TGTGCCAGCAGGTCCACGAGTTTCAAAAACATTCAGTACTTC
v_call: TRBV5-6; d_call: -; cdr3_length: 13; clone_size: -; j_call: TRBJ2-1; cdr3_aa: CASSFYTGSEQFF; cdr3_nt: TGTGCCAGCAGCTTCTACACAGGGTCTGAGCAGTTCTTC
v_call: TRBV7-2; d_call: TRBD1; cdr3_length: 14; clone_size: -; j_call: TRBJ1-5; cdr3_aa: CASSLKRGLQPQHF; cdr3_nt: TGTGCCAGCAGCTTAAAAAGGGGGCTTCAGCCCCAGCATTTT
v_call: TRBV6-5; d_call: TRBD1; cdr3_length: 14; clone_size: -; j_call: TRBJ1-6; cdr3_aa: CASSYSGQGSPLHF; cdr3_nt: TGTGCCAGCAGTTACTCGGGACAGGGTTCACCCCTCCACTTT
v_call: TRBV10-3; d_call: -; cdr3_length: 13; clone_size: once; j_call: TRBJ2-7; cdr3_aa: CAISVQGRNEQYF; cdr3_nt: TGTGCCATCAGTGTGCAGGGGAGAAACGAGCAGTACTTC
v_call: TRBV5-1; d_call: -; cdr3_length: 14; clone_size: once; j_call: TRBJ1-1; cdr3_aa: CASSLVVGNTEAFF; cdr3_nt: TGCGCCAGCAGCTTGGTCGTAGGAAACACTGAAGCTTTCTTT
v_call: TRBV19; d_call: -; cdr3_length: 16; clone_size: -; j_call: TRBJ2-3; cdr3_aa: CASSGSGAYYTDTQYF; cdr3_nt: TGTGCCAGTAGTGGCTCCGGGGCGTATTACACAGATACGCAGTATTTT
v_call: TRBV7-2; d_call: TRBD1; cdr3_length: 15; clone_size: -; j_call: TRBJ1-5; cdr3_aa: CASSLVPDREQPQHF; cdr3_nt: TGTGCCAGCAGCTTAGTTCCGGACAGGGAGCAGCCCCAGCATTTT
v_call: TRBV5-4; d_call: TRBD1; cdr3_length: 17; clone_size: -; j_call: TRBJ2-5; cdr3_aa: CASSLVDMGQGGETQYF; cdr3_nt: TGTGCCAGCAGCTTGGTTGATATGGGACAGGGTGGGGAGACCCAGTACTTC
v_call: TRBV11-2; d_call: TRBD1; cdr3_length: 16; clone_size: -; j_call: TRBJ1-1; cdr3_aa: CASSLRDRAINAEAFF; cdr3_nt: TGTGCCAGCAGCTTACGGGACAGGGCAATTAATGCTGAAGCTTTCTTT
v_call: TRBV27; d_call: -; cdr3_length: 16; clone_size: -; j_call: TRBJ2-5; cdr3_aa: CASSLYFGAGRETQYF; cdr3_nt: TGTGCCAGCAGTTTATACTTTGGGGCAGGGCGAGAGACCCAGTACTTC
v_call: TRBV7-9; d_call: -; cdr3_length: 14; clone_size: -; j_call: TRBJ2-5; cdr3_aa: CASSLVQGGETQYF; cdr3_nt: TGTGCCAGCAGCTTAGTGCAGGGCGGAGAGACCCAGTACTTC
v_call: TRBV5-1; d_call: TRBD1; cdr3_length: 14; clone_size: -; j_call: TRBJ2-7; cdr3_aa: CASSFPSGQGEQYF; cdr3_nt: TGCGCCAGCAGCTTCCCCTCGGGACAGGGTGAGCAGTACTTC
v_call: TRBV6-1; d_call: -; cdr3_length: 16; clone_size: -; j_call: TRBJ1-3; cdr3_aa: CASSDAGPGSGNTIYF; cdr3_nt: TGTGCCAGCAGTGATGCTGGGCCCGGCTCTGGAAACACCATATATTTT
v_call: TRBV11-3; d_call: -; cdr3_length: 13; clone_size: -; j_call: TRBJ2-2; cdr3_aa: CASSVSTTGELFF; cdr3_nt: TGTGCCAGCAGCGTCTCAACTACCGGGGAGCTGTTTTTT
v_call: TRBV2; d_call: -; cdr3_length: 16; clone_size: -; j_call: TRBJ1-4; cdr3_aa: CASSGRGAGSNEKLFF; cdr3_nt: TGTGCCAGCAGTGGGAGGGGAGCAGGGTCTAATGAAAAACTGTTTTTT
v_call: TRBV5-5; d_call: -; cdr3_length: 15; clone_size: few; j_call: TRBJ2-5; cdr3_aa: CASSLWSSLGETQYF; cdr3_nt: TGTGCCAGCAGCTTGTGGTCTAGCTTGGGAGAGACCCAGTACTTC
v_call: TRBV30; d_call: TRBD1; cdr3_length: 14; clone_size: -; j_call: TRBJ1-6; cdr3_aa: CAWKTGGEGSPLHF; cdr3_nt: TGTGCCTGGAAGACAGGGGGAGAAGGGTCACCCCTCCACTTT
v_call: TRBV7-3; d_call: -; cdr3_length: 13; clone_size: -; j_call: TRBJ2-5; cdr3_aa: CASSFKVQETQYF; cdr3_nt: TGTGCCAGCAGCTTTAAAGTACAAGAGACCCAGTACTTC
v_call: TRBV2; d_call: TRBD1; cdr3_length: 13; clone_size: -; j_call: TRBJ1-4; cdr3_aa: CASIGPGGEKLFF; cdr3_nt: TGTGCCAGCATAGGGCCAGGGGGTGAAAAACTGTTTTTT
v_call: TRBV5-1; d_call: TRBD2; cdr3_length: 17; clone_size: medium-sized; j_call: TRBJ2-2; cdr3_aa: CASSLAPGGADTGELFF; cdr3_nt: TGCGCCAGCAGCTTGGCCCCGGGGGGGGCTGACACCGGGGAGCTGTTTTTT
v_call: TRBV6-5; d_call: -; cdr3_length: 11; clone_size: -; j_call: TRBJ2-3; cdr3_aa: CASRVTDTQYF; cdr3_nt: TGTGCCAGCAGGGTCACAGATACGCAGTATTTT
v_call: TRBV7-2; d_call: TRBD1; cdr3_length: 16; clone_size: -; j_call: TRBJ1-2; cdr3_aa: CASSRSGTGRNYGYTF; cdr3_nt: TGTGCCAGCAGCCGATCCGGGACAGGAAGAAACTATGGCTACACCTTC
v_call: TRBV9; d_call: -; cdr3_length: 11; clone_size: -; j_call: TRBJ2-5; cdr3_aa: CASSVGGTQYF; cdr3_nt: TGTGCCAGCAGCGTAGGGGGGACCCAGTACTTC
v_call: TRBV5-1; d_call: -; cdr3_length: 14; clone_size: few; j_call: TRBJ2-5; cdr3_aa: CASSLSSGQETQYF; cdr3_nt: TGCGCCAGCAGCTTGAGTAGCGGACAAGAGACCCAGTACTTC
v_call: TRBV10-3; d_call: -; cdr3_length: 16; clone_size: -; j_call: TRBJ1-5; cdr3_aa: CAISESKGAGDQPQHF; cdr3_nt: TGTGCCATCAGTGAGTCGAAAGGGGCCGGGGATCAGCCCCAGCATTTT